The TCR beta chain under discussion was sequenced for a study of blood T cell repertoires in COVID-19. About the study: The study drew acute and convalescent COVID-19 samples from the United States, Italy and Spain. Sources were T cells, B-cell-depleted T cells, or PBMCs; the material itself was cDNA or gDNA.

In the authors' workflow: Estimated nucleated cell counts came from reference gene primer amplification. TCRdb keeps only in-frame clones here, not all; method: immunoSEQ multiplex PCR. V and J calls and clone size are those listed in that table; D and trimming were worked out from the DNA. The sample shows under 200,000 clones, 60% to 80% of them seen only once. This clonotype originated in a man between 65 and 85 years old with acute or convalescent COVID-19. The specimen sequenced was peripheral blood.

CDR3 sequence (DNA): TGTGCCAGCAGCTTGACAGGGAATATGCACGAGCAGTACTTC. As protein: CASSLTGNMHEQYF. The chain carries TRBV11-3 and TRBJ2-7, with 7 bases identical to TRBD1. In germline, CDR1 is SGHNT, CDR2 YENEEA. This CDR3 is built from 14 residues. After removal of 3 bases from V and 5 bases from J, the junction contained 7 bases not matched to a gene.